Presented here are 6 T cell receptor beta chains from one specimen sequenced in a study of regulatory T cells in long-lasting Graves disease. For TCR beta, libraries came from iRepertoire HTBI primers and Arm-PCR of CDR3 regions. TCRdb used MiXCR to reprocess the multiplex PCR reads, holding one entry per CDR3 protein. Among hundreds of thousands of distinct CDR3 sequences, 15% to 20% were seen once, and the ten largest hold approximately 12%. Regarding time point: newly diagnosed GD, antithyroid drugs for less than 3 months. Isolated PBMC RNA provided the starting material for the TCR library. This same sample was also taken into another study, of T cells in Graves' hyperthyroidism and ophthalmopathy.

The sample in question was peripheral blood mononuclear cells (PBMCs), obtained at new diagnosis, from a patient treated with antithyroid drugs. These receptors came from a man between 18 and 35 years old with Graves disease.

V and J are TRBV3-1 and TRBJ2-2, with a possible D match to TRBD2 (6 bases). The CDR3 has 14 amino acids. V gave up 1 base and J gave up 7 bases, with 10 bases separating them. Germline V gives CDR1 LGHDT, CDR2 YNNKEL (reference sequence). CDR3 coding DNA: TGTGCCAGCAGCCAAGGCGTTAGCGGCGGGGAGCTGTTTTTT. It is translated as CASSQGVSGGELFF.

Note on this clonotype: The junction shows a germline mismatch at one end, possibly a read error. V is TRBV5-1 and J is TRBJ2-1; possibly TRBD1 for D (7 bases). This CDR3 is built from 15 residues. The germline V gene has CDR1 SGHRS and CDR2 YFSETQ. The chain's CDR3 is CASSPGGTGVNEQFF. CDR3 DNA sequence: TGTGCCAGCAGCCCAGGGGGGACGGGGGTCAATGAGCAGTTCTTC.

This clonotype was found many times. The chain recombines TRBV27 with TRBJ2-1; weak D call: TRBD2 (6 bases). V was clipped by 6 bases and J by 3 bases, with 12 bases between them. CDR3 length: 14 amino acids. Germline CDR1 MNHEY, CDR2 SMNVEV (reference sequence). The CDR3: CASSVIGGYNEQFF. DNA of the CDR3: TGTGCCAGCAGCGTCATCGGGGGCTACAATGAGCAGTTCTTC.

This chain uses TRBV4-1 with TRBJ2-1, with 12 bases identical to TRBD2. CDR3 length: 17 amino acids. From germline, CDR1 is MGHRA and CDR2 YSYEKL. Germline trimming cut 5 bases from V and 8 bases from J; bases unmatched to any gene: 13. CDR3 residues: CASSENPTSGRYYEQFF. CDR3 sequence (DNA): TGCGCCAGCAGCGAGAACCCGACTAGCGGGAGATACTATGAGCAGTTCTTC.

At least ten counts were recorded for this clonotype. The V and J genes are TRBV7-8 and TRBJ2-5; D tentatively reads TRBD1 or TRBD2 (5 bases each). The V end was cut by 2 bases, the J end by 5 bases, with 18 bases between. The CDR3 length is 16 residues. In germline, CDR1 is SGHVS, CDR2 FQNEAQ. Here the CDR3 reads CASSLRGEAAGETQYF. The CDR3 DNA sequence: TGTGCCAGCAGCTTAAGGGGCGAAGCGGCAGGGGAGACCCAGTACTTC.

The CDR3 sequence is CASTRDSRLSNTEAFF. The CDR3 DNA reads TGTGCCAGCACTCGGGACAGTCGCCTATCGAACACTGAAGCTTTCTTT. The chain carries TRBV6-1 and TRBJ1-1; 7 nucleotides agree with TRBD1. This CDR3 comprises 16 residues. Germline CDR1 is MNHNS and CDR2 is SASEGT. The trim removed 7 bases at V and 1 base at J, leaving 12 bases unmatched.